Below are 2 T cell receptor beta chains sequenced from a single sample in a study of blood T cell repertoires in COVID-19. Sequencing was performed with immunoSEQ multiplex PCR; in TCRdb, only in-frame clones are kept and a portion is missing. The repertoire holds more than 65,000 clones, with about 70% as singletons. Material for sequencing was peripheral blood. Receptors originate from a woman in her seventies with acute or convalescent COVID-19.

The chain joins TRBV27 to TRBJ1-2; D is undetermined. V shed 6 bases and J shed 8 bases, with 10 bases lying between them. The V gene's germline CDR1 is MNHEY and CDR2 SMNVEV (reference sequence). The length of the CDR3 is 11 residues. The CDR3 loop is CASRQGSGYTF. The CDR3 region has the DNA TGTGCCAGCAGGCAAGGTAGCGGCTACACCTTC.

The J gene is TRBJ2-1, the V gene TRBV7-2; 8 bases are a match to TRBD1. The V gene end was trimmed by 6 bases and the J gene end by 3 bases; junction bases not matched to a gene: 10. The CDR3 covers 16 residues. CDR1 SGHTA and CDR2 FQGNSA come from the germline V gene. CDR3 region: CASSREPGQVYNEQFF. CDR3 DNA sequence: TGTGCCAGCAGTCGAGAACCGGGACAGGTCTACAATGAGCAGTTCTTC.